The present TCR beta chain was sequenced within a study of cytomegalovirus exposure and HLA in healthy donors. PCR used 60 Vbeta primers and 13 Jbeta primers. TCRdb keeps only in-frame clones here, not all; method: immunoSEQ multiplex PCR. Its table lists 45,000 to 70,000 clones. CDR3 length: 14 residues. Trimming took off 1 base at V and 10 bases at J, with 16 bases between the two ends. Germline CDR1 reads MDHEN; CDR2 reads SYDVKM. Sequenced: PBMCs. V gene TRBV28 combines with J gene TRBJ1-2, with D hard to call. The clonotype was recovered from a woman in her 30s in good health and CMV-seropositive. The chain's CDR3 is CASSLLFFGSVYTF. CDR3 DNA: TGTGCCAGCAGTTTATTATTCTTTGGGAGCGTCTACACCTTC.